The 21 T cell receptor beta chains given below trace back to one sample, sequenced in a study of blood T cell repertoires in COVID-19 (dated by TCRdb to the early 2020s). Library construction relied on the immunoSEQ multiplex PCR assay. Not all clones reach the TCRdb copy of this immuneACCESS table, which keeps in-frame sequences only. Checked studies attribute under half of the gap to unresolved V genes and leave the rest unexplained. Across this sample there are about 68,000 clones, with around nine tenths seen only once. The top ten clones comprise 6% to 7.5% of the sample. Input material: peripheral blood. Every receptor here comes from a human donor in a cohort sampled during active COVID-19.

The chain joins TRBV11-3 to TRBJ2-3; D unclear. Germline V CDR1 and CDR2: SGHNT, YENEEA. CDR3 length: 14 residues. V shed 5 bases and J shed 6 bases, with 15 bases lying between them. The CDR3 region is CASSPTEVGDTQYF. CDR3 sequence (DNA): TGTGCCAGCAGCCCCACCGAGGTTGGCGATACGCAGTATTTT.

The J gene is TRBJ2-2, the V gene TRBV27; TRBD1 agrees at 11 bases. CDR3 size: 17 residues. CDR1 MNHEY and CDR2 SMNVEV come from the germline V gene (reference sequence). V shed 3 bases, J shed 6 bases, and the junction held 9 bases outside the gene matches. CDR3 nucleotide sequence: TGTGCCAGCAGTTTGCTTGGTGGACAGGGGGCATCCGGGGAGCTGTTTTTT. Translating it yields CASSLLGGQGASGELFF.

The genes are TRBV2 and TRBJ2-6; TRBD1 aligns across 10 bases. Trimming at V came to 9 bases and at J to 4 bases, leaving 6 bases not matched to a gene. The CDR3 is made up of 15 amino acids. The V gene's germline CDR1 is SNHLY and CDR2 FYNNEI. CDR3: CASDGTGAGANVLTF. CDR3 DNA: TGTGCCAGTGATGGGACAGGGGCCGGGGCCAACGTCCTGACTTTC. The full variable domain, with the rest looked up from reference TRBV2 and TRBJ2-6, is EPEVTQTPSHQVTQMGQEVILRCVPISNHLYFYWYRQILGQKVEFLVSFYNNEISEKSEIFDDQFSVERPDGSNFTLKIRSTKLEDSAMYFCASDGTGAGANVLTFGAGSRLTVL.

The J gene is TRBJ1-2, the V gene TRBV5-1; D ambiguous. Trimming took 2 bases from V and 2 from J, leaving 16 bases between them. Germline-derived CDR1 and CDR2 are SGHRS and YFSETQ. The CDR3 is made up of 16 amino acids. The CDR3 sequence is CASSFKLGEANYGYTF. The CDR3 DNA sequence: TGCGCCAGCAGCTTTAAACTCGGGGAGGCCAACTATGGCTACACCTTC.

The CDR3, as DNA: TGTGCCAGCAGCTTAGCCGGGACAGGGAACGAGCAGTACTTC. Translated, it gives CASSLAGTGNEQYF. This rearrangement joins TRBV13 to TRBJ2-7, with 9 bases matching TRBD1. Per germline, CDR1 PRHDT and CDR2 FYEKMQ (reference sequence). The CDR3 has 14 amino acids. J was trimmed by 5 bases and V by 1 base; bases with no gene match: 3.

The J gene is TRBJ1-4, the V gene TRBV4-3; 7 bases fit TRBD1. The V gene's germline CDR1 is LGHNA and CDR2 YSLEER. The CDR3 is 16 residues long. J was trimmed by 3 bases and V by 1 base; bases with no gene match: 5. The CDR3 protein is CASSQVRDRSNEKLFF. CDR3 DNA sequence: TGCGCCAGCAGCCAAGTAAGGGACAGATCTAATGAAAAACTGTTTTTT.

The J gene is TRBJ1-6, the V gene TRBV7-8, with D possibly matching TRBD1 (6 bases). The CDR3 totals 15 residues. V lost 5 bases and J 4 bases, leaving 12 bases between the germline ends. The germline V gene has CDR1 SGHVS and CDR2 FQNEAQ. The CDR3 spells CASSTRQAYNSPLHF. The CDR3 DNA sequence: TGTGCCAGCAGCACCCGACAGGCATATAATTCACCCCTCCACTTT.

Details on this clone: In the same sample, other DNA sequences code for this CDR3. The V gene is TRBV15, the J gene TRBJ2-7; the D gene is possibly TRBD2 (5 bases). V lost 0 bases to trimming and J lost 4 bases, with 10 bases between them. The germline CDR1 and CDR2 sequences are LNHNV and YYDKDF (reference sequence). The CDR3 is 14 amino acids. CDR3 bases: TGTGCCACCAGCAGAGATCGGGGAAGTTACGAGCAGTACTTC. The encoded protein is CATSRDRGSYEQYF.

CDR3 nucleotide sequence: TGTGCCAGCAGCCCCACTAGCGGGGGATGGGATACGCAGTATTTT. Translating gives CASSPTSGGWDTQYF. The J gene is TRBJ2-3, the V gene TRBV3-1 (or the pseudogene TRBV3-2), with 11 bases aligning to TRBD2. Looked up from germline, CDR1 is LGHDT and CDR2 is YNNKEL (reference sequence). The CDR3 totals 15 residues. Unmatched junction bases numbered 6, after V lost 4 bases and J lost 6 bases.

V usage is TRBV9 and J usage is TRBJ2-5; 10 nucleotides line up with TRBD2. The CDR3 contains 14 residues. Losses at the gene ends were 4 bases for V and 9 bases for J; bases not matched to a gene: 9. The germline CDR1 and CDR2 sequences are SGDLS and YYNGEE. Here the CDR3 DNA reads TGTGCCAGCAGCAGAGGACTAGCGGAGGTCGCCCAGTACTTC. This translates into CASSRGLAEVAQYF.

The genes are TRBV9 and TRBJ2-3; D is ambiguous. CDR1 and CDR2 (germline): SGDLS, YYNGEE. CDR3 size: 13 residues. The V and J ends lost 3 bases and 8 bases respectively, with 13 bases between them. The CDR3 loop is CASSESSRSTQYF. The CDR3 DNA follows: TGTGCCAGCAGCGAATCTTCTAGGAGTACGCAGTATTTT.

The sample holds a few counts of this clone. The chain couples TRBV5-4 to TRBJ1-2; no clear D gene. This CDR3 is 13 amino acids long. Germline CDR1 and CDR2: SGHNT and YYREEE (reference sequence). V was pared by 4 bases and J by 6 bases, with 13 bases between. The CDR3 loop reads CASSPEGGNGYTF. In DNA, the CDR3 is TGTGCCAGCAGCCCCGAGGGAGGGAATGGCTACACCTTC. Full variable domain (missing parts from reference TRBV5-4 and TRBJ1-2): ETGVTQSPTHLIKTRGQQVTLRCSSQSGHNTVSWYQQALGQGPQFIFQYYREEENGRGNFPPRFSGLQFPNYSSELNVNALELDDSALYLCASSPEGGNGYTFGSGTRLTVV.

The gene calls are TRBV6-6 and TRBJ2-7; 11 nucleotides agree with TRBD2. CDR1 MNHNY and CDR2 SVGAGI come from the germline V gene (reference sequence). The CDR3 length is 16 residues. The J segment lost 0 bases and the V segment lost 2 bases, leaving 3 bases of the junction unmatched. The chain's CDR3 is CASSYPGTSGSYEQYF. CDR3 sequence (DNA): TGTGCCAGCAGTTACCCTGGGACTAGCGGCTCCTACGAGCAGTACTTC.

This rearrangement joins TRBV10-1 to TRBJ1-1, with 12 bases identical to TRBD1. With V trimmed by 6 bases and J by 3 bases, 5 bases remained unmatched. The CDR3 covers 15 residues. Germline V gene sequence: CDR1 WNHNN, CDR2 SYGVQD (reference sequence). Here the CDR3 reads CASRKGQGADTEAFF. CDR3 bases: TGCGCCAGCAGGAAGGGACAGGGGGCTGACACTGAAGCTTTCTTT.

V and J are TRBV11-2 and TRBJ1-1; D is perhaps TRBD1 (5 bases). Trimming stripped 3 bases from V and 1 base from J, with 12 bases between. The length of the CDR3 is 15 residues. Germline assignment: CDR1 SGHAT and CDR2 FQNNGV. CDR3 in amino acids: CASSFGGAGNTEAFF. Written as DNA, the CDR3 is TGTGCCAGCAGCTTTGGCGGGGCCGGGAACACTGAAGCTTTCTTT.

V gene TRBV7-7 combines with J gene TRBJ2-3; unclear D gene. The V end was cut by 1 base, the J end by 2 bases, with 4 bases between. CDR1 is SSHAT, CDR2 FNYEAQ, per germline (reference sequence). The CDR3 is 13 residues long. The CDR3 coding sequence is TGTGCCAGCAGCTTAGATCTCACAGATACGCAGTATTTT. Residues: CASSLDLTDTQYF. Using reference TRBV7-7 and TRBJ2-3 for the parts outside the CDR3, the full variable domain is GAGVSQSPRYKVTKRGQDVTLRCDPISSHATLYWYQQALGQGPEFLTYFNYEAQPDKSGLPSDRFSAERPEGSISTLTIQRTEQRDSAMYRCASSLDLTDTQYFGPGTRLTVL.

The CDR3 DNA sequence: TGTGCCACCAGCAGAGATCTAGGGGGCAAGGTCAATGAGCAGTTCTTC. Protein product: CATSRDLGGKVNEQFF. J is TRBJ2-1 and V is TRBV15; TRBD1 matches at 7 bases. V was clipped by 0 bases and J by 6 bases; unmatched bases: 8. Germline V gene data show CDR1 as LNHNV and CDR2 as YYDKDF (reference sequence). The length of the CDR3 is 16 residues.

The chain has TRBV28 and TRBJ1-1; a weak D match, TRBD1 (5 bases). The V gene's germline CDR1 is MDHEN and CDR2 SYDVKM. The V end was cut by 2 bases, the J end by 4 bases, with 8 bases between. The CDR3 loop spans 13 amino acids. CDR3 in DNA: TGTGCCAGCAGTTTAGTACAGGTCACTGAAGCTTTCTTT. Encoded protein: CASSLVQVTEAFF. Using reference TRBV28 and TRBJ1-1 for the parts outside the CDR3, the full variable domain is DVKVTQSSRYLVKRTGEKVFLECVQDMDHENMFWYRQDPGLGLRLIYFSYDVKMKEKGDIPEGYSVSREKKERFSLILESASTNQTSMYLCASSLVQVTEAFFGQGTRLTVV.

This chain joins TRBV3-1 (or the pseudogene TRBV3-2) and TRBJ2-7, with unresolved D. Trimming took off 1 base at V and 4 bases at J, with 5 bases between the two ends. The germline gives CDR1 LGHDT, CDR2 YNNKEL (reference sequence). The CDR3 is made up of 12 amino acids. CDR3 region: CASSQASYEQYF. DNA of the CDR3: TGTGCCAGCAGCCAAGCGTCGTACGAGCAGTACTTC.

This clone was counted only a few times. The chain has TRBV6-2 or TRBV6-3 and TRBJ1-2; D perhaps matches TRBD1 (5 bases). Germline CDR1 is MNHEY and CDR2 is SVGEGT. The CDR3 covers 12 residues. Trimming cost V 5 bases and J 12 bases, with 16 bases left between them. CDR3 DNA: TGTGCCAGCAGTGCGGAAGGACAAAGTGACACCTTC. Translating it yields CASSAEGQSDTF.

V and J are TRBV11-2 and TRBJ2-5, with 10 nucleotides matching TRBD2. Germline lookup yields CDR1 SGHAT and CDR2 FQNNGV. There are 16 residues in the CDR3. V lost 0 bases, J lost 4 bases, and 5 bases stayed unmatched. CDR3 nucleotide sequence: TGTGCCAGCAGCTTAGATTTAGCGGGGGGCGTAGAGACCCAGTACTTC. Translated, it gives CASSLDLAGGVETQYF.